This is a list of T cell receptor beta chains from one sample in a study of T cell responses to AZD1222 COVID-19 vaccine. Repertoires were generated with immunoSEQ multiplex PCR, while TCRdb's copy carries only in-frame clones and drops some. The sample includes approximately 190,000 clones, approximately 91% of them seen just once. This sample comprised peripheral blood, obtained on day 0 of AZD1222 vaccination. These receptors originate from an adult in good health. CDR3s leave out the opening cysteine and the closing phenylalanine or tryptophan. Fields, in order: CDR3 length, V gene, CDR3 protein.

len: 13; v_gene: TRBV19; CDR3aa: ASSRRGLRDYGYT
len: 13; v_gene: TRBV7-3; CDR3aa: ASSPKGARSSPLH
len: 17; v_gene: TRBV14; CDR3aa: ASSPTPPLAGYSTDTQY
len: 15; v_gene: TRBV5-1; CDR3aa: ASSPGLAGGPINEQF
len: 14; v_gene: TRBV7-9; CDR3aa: ASSRGQGQRRDIQY
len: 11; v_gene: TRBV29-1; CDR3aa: SVDQGGLYEQY
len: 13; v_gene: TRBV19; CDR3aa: ASRTGQGQNSPLH
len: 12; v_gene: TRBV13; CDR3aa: ASSFSSGRDTQY
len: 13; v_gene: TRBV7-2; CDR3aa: ASSSGTGGGSPLH
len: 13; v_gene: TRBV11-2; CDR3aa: ASSLKQGYVVEQF
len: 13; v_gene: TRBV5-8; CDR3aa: ASSTAGNFNSPLH
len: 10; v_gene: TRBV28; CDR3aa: ASSLGSYGYT
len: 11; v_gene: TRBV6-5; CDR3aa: ALKRPGPDTQY
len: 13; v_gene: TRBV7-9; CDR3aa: ASSLRDSDNSPLH
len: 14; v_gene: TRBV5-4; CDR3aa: ASSRSGRSSYNEQF
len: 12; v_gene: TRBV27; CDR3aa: ASSTGLGQYEQY
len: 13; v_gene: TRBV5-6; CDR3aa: ASSYQGGKAYGYT
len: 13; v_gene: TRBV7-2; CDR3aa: ASSFGTGGPYEQY
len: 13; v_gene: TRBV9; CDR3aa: ASNHLSEGNSPLH
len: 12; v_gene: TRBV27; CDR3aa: ASSPYRGQGGYT
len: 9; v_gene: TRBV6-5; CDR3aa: ASSLESVQY
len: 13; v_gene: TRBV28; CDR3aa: ASSNTLGGNTEAF
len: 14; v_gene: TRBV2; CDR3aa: ASSEQGLAANNEQF
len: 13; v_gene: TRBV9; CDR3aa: ASSGSGTGEEKLF
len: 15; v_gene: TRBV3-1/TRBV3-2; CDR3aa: ASSQGLAGAISYEQY
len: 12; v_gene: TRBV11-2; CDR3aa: ASSPDYSGNTIY
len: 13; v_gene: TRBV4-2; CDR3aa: ASSQVGAPEGAQY
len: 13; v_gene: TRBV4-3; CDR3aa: ASSQSGPSSQGAF
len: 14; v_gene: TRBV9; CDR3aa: ASSVEGQRTQETQY
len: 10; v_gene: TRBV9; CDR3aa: ASSVAADTQY
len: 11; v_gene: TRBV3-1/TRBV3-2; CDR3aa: ASSQALYQPQH
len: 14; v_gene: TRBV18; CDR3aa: ASSHNPGTENQPQH
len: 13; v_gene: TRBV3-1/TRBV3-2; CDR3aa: ASSQGLAGQYEQY
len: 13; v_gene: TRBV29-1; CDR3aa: SAVPGQGTNYGYT
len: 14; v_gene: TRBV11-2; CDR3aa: ASSLGLAGDTDTQY
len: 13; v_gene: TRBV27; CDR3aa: ASSLKWGIGETQY
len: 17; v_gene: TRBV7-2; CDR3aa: ASSLGAGTVLSGANVLT
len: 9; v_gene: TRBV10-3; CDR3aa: AISEGEKLF
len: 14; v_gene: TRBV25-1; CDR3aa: ASSDTRAPLTDTQY
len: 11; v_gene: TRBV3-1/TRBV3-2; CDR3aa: ACSRYGGDRVR
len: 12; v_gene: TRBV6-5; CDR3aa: ASSSDRAANEQF